This TCR beta chain was sequenced in a study of T-cell reconstitution after alpha-beta-depleted transplantation in children. CDR3 size: 15 residues. V gave up 7 bases and J gave up 7 bases; unmatched junction bases: 10. Germline V lookup: CDR1 MNHEY, CDR2 SMNVEV (reference sequence). This clonotype was recorded a few times. This sample's TCRbeta library carried unique molecular identifier barcodes. TCRdb recomputed calls from the PCR reads with MiXCR, one row per CDR3 protein. The repertoire holds just over 350,000 distinct CDR3 sequences, with 10% to 15% as singletons. The sequence came from a human donor who donated a stem cell graft to a child with Fanconi anemia. The chain has TRBV27 and TRBJ1-6; TRBD1 agrees at 7 bases. The specimen was PBMCs, collected from the stem cell graft. CDR3 region: CASTWDRPSNSPLHF. The CDR3 DNA reads as TGTGCCAGCACTTGGGACAGACCGTCGAATTCACCCCTCCACTTT.